This TCR beta chain was recovered during a study of CD8+ T cells in alopecia areata. Study at large: Treated patients were given 5 to 10 mg oral tofacitinib twice daily. Study-wide points: TCR sharing was clearer in mice than between patients, perhaps partly owing to patient HLA diversity.

Described treatment: oral pan-JAK inhibitor, 5-10 mg twice daily. A remark on this clone: Its antigen is unidentified.

Reverse transcribed after extraction, RNA yielded cDNA as the sequencing template. TCRdb keeps only in-frame clones here, not all; method: immunoSEQ multiplex PCR. Of 270,000 or so clones in the sample, 58% were seen once. Germline V gene data show CDR1 as SQVTM and CDR2 as ANQGSEA. The V end was cut by 3 bases, the J end by 2 bases, with 15 bases between. The CDR3 sequence is 15 residues long. The receptor comes from a human donor with alopecia areata. The chain combines TRBV29-1 with TRBJ2-3; D not resolved. The sequencing here drew on CD4+ T cells sorted from blood, taken at week 24, from a patient treated with tofacitinib. Here the CDR3 DNA reads TGCAGCGTTGACAGTCCGGGTCAGGTCACAGATACGCAGTATTTT. It translates to CSVDSPGQVTDTQYF.